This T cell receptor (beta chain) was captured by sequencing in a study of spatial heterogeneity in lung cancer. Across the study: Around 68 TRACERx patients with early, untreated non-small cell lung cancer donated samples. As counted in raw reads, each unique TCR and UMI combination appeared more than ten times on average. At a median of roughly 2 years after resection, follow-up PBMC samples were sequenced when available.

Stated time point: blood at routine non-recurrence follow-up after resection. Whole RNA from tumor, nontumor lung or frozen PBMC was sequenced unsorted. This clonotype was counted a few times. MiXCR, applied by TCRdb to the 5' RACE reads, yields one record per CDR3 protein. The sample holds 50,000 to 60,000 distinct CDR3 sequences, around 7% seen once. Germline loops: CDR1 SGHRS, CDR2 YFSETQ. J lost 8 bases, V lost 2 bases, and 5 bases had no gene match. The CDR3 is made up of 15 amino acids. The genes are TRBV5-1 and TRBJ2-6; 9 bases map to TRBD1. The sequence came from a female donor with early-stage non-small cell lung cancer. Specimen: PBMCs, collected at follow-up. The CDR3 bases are TGCGCCAGCAGCTTACGGGGACAGGGAACCAACGTCCTGACTTTC. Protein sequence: CASSLRGQGTNVLTF.